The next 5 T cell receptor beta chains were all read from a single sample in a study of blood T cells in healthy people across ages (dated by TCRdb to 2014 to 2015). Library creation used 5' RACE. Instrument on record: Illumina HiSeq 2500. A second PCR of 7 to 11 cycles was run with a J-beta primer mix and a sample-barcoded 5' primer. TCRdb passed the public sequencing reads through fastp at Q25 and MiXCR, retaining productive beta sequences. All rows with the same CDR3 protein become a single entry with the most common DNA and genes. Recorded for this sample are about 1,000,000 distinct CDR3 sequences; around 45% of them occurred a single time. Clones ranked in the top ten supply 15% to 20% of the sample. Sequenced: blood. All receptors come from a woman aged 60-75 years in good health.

CDR3 amino acids: CASSPRPGTASYEQYF. In DNA form, the CDR3 reads TGTGCCAGCAGCCCCCGGCCCGGGACAGCCTCCTACGAGCAGTACTTC. J is TRBJ2-7 and V is TRBV7-8, with 7 bases lining up with TRBD1. After removal of 5 bases from V and 0 bases from J, the junction contained 10 bases not matched to a gene. Germline V CDR1 and CDR2: SGHVS, FQNEAQ. This CDR3 has 16 residues. Full variable domain (outside the CDR3, taken from reference TRBV7-8 and TRBJ2-7): GAGVSQSPRYKVAKRGQDVALRCDPISGHVSLFWYQQALGQGPEFLTYFQNEAQLDKSGLPSDRFFAERPEGSVSTLKIQRTQQEDSAVYLCASSPRPGTASYEQYFGPGTRLTVT.

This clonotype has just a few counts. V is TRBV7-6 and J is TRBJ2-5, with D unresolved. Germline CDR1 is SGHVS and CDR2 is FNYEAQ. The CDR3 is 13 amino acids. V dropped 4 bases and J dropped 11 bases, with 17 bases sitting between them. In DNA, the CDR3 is TGTGCCAGCAGCTACCGAAATATGGATCAGCAGTACTTC. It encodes CASSYRNMDQQYF.

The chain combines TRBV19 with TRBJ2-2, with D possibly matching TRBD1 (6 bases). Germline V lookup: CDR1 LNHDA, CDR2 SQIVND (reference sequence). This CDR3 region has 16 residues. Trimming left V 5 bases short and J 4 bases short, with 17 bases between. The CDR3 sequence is CASSPDSGGRTGELFF. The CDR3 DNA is TGTGCCAGTAGTCCGGACAGTGGAGGTCGCACCGGGGAGCTGTTTTTT.

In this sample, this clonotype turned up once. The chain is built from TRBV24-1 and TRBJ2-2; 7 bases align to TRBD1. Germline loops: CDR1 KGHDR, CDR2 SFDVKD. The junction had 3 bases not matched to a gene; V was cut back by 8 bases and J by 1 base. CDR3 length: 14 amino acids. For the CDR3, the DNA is TGTGCCACCACAAGGACAGGGAACACCGGGGAGCTGTTTTTT. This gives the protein CATTRTGNTGELFF.

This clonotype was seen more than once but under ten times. For the CDR3, the DNA is TGTGCCAGCAGCTTAGCTCAACTAGCGGGAGGACCCAACTCCTACGAGCAGTACTTC. Protein sequence: CASSLAQLAGGPNSYEQYF. This chain joins TRBV7-9 and TRBJ2-7; 12 nucleotides align to TRBD2. Germline lookup yields CDR1 SEHNR and CDR2 FQNEAQ (reference sequence). This CDR3 is 19 amino acids long. V trimming: 0 bases; J trimming: 0 bases; junction bases outside the gene matches: 9.